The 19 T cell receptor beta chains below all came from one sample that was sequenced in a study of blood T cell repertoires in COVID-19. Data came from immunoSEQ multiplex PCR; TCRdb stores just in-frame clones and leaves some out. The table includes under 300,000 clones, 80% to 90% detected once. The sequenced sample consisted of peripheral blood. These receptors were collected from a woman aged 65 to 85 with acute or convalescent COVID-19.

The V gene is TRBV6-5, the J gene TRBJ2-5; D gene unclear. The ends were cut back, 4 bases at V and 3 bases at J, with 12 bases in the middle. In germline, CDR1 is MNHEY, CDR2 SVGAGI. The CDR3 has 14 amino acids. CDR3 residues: CASSFAPAKETQYF. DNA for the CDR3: TGTGCCAGCAGTTTCGCGCCTGCAAAAGAGACCCAGTACTTC.

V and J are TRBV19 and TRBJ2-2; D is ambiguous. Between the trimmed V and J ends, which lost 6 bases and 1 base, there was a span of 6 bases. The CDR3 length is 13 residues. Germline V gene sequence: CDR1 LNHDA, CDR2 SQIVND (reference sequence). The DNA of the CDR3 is TGTGCCAGTAGGGCAGGGAACACCGGGGAGCTGTTTTTT. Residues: CASRAGNTGELFF.

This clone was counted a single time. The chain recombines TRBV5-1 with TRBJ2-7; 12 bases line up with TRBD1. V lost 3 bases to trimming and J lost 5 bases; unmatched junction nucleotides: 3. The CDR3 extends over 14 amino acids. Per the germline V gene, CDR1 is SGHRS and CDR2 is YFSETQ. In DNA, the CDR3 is TGCGCCAGCAGCTGGGGACAGGGGGCAAACGAGCAGTACTTC. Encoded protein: CASSWGQGANEQYF.

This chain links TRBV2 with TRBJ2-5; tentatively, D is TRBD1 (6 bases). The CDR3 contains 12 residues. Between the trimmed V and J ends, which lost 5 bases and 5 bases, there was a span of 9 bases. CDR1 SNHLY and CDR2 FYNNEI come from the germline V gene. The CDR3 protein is CASSRQGETQYF. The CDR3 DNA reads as TGTGCCAGCAGTCGTCAGGGGGAGACCCAGTACTTC.

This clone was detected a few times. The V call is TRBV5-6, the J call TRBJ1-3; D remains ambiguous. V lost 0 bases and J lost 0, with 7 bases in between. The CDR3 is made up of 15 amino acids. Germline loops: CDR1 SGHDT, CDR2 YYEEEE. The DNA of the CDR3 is TGTGCCAGCAGCTTGGGCAGGCTCTCTGGAAACACCATATATTTT. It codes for CASSLGRLSGNTIYF.

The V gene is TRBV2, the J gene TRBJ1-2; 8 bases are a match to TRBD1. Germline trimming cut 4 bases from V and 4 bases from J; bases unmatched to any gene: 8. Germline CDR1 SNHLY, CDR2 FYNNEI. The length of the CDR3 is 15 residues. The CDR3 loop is CASSVGQGQTYGYTF. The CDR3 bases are TGTGCCAGCAGTGTCGGACAGGGACAGACCTATGGCTACACCTTC.

The DNA for the CDR3 is TGTGCCAGCTCACCAGTCTTTTTAGCGGCGAACACCGGGGAGCTGTTTTTT. Amino acid sequence: CASSPVFLAANTGELFF. This chain uses TRBV18 with TRBJ2-2; maybe TRBD2 (6 bases). Germline CDR1 reads KGHSH; CDR2 reads LQKENI. Trimming pared 2 bases from V and 0 bases from J, leaving 13 bases between. The CDR3 is made up of 17 amino acids.

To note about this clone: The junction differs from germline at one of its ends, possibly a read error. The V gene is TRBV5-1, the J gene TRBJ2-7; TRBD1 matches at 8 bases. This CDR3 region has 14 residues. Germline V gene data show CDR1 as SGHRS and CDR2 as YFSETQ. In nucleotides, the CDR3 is TGCGCCAGCAGTTTGGGACAGGTAAGGGCCGAGCAGTACTTC. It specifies CASSLGQVRAEQYF.

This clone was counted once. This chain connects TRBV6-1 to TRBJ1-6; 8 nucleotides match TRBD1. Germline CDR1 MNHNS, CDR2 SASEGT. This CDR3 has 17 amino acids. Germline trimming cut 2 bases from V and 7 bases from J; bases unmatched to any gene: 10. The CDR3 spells CASSEFAGGSKNSPLHF. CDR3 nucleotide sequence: TGTGCCAGCAGTGAATTCGCAGGGGGCTCGAAAAATTCACCCCTCCACTTT.

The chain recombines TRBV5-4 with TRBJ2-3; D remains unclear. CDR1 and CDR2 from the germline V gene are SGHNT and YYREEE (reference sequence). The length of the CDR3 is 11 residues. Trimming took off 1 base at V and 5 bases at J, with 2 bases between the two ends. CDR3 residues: CASSLQDTQYF. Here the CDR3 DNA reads TGTGCCAGCAGCTTGCAAGATACGCAGTATTTT.

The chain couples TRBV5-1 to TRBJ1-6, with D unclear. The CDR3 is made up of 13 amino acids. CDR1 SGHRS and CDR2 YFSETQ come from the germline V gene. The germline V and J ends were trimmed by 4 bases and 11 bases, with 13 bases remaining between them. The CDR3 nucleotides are TGCGCCAGCAGCGAGGGCGTACAGACACCCCTCCACTTT. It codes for CASSEGVQTPLHF.

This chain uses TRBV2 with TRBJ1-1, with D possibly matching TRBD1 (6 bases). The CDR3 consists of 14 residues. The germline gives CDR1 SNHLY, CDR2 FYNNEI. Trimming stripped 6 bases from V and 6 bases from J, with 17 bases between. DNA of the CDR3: TGTGCCAGCAGGTCGAGGGGGGGGACCCCTGAAGCTTTCTTT. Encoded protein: CASRSRGGTPEAFF.

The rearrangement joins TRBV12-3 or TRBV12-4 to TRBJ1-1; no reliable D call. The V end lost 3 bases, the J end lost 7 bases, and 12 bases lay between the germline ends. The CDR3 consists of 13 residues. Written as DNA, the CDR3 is TGTGCCAGCAGTTTCATAAGAGGGAGTGAAGCTTTCTTT. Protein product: CASSFIRGSEAFF.

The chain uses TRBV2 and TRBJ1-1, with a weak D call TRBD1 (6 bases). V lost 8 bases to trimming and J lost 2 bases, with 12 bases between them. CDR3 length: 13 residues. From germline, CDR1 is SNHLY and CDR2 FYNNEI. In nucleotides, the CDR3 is TGTGCCAGCGAGGGGGATATTAACACTGAAGCTTTCTTT. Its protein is CASEGDINTEAFF.

Here the CDR3 DNA reads TGTGCCAGCAGCTTAGCCACAGGGGCCCTTTCGGGCTACACCTTC. Translating gives CASSLATGALSGYTF. The genes are TRBV7-2 and TRBJ1-2; 7 nucleotides line up with TRBD1. This CDR3 has 15 amino acids. Germline loops: CDR1 SGHTA, CDR2 FQGNSA. After removal of 0 bases from V and 8 bases from J, the junction contained 9 bases not matched to a gene. Drawing the rest from reference TRBV7-2 and TRBJ1-2, the complete variable domain is GAGVSQSPSNKVTEKGKDVELRCDPISGHTALYWYRQSLGQGLEFLIYFQGNSAPDKSGLPSDRFSAERTGGSVSTLTIQRTQQEDSAVYLCASSLATGALSGYTFGSGTRLTVV.

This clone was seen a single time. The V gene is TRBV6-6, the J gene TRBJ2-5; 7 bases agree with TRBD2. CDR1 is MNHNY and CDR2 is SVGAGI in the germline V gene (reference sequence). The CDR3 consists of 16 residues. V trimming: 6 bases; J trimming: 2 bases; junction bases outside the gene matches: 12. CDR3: CASSGGTRLRQETQYF. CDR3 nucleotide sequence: TGTGCCAGCAGCGGGGGGACCCGACTGCGGCAAGAGACCCAGTACTTC.

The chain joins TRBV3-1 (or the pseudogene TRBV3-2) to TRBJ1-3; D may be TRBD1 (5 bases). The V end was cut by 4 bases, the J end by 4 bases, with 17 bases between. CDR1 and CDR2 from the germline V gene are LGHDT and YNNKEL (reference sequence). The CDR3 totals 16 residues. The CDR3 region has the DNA TGTGCCAGCAGCCGAACCCAAGGGGCGCAAGGAAACACCATATATTTT. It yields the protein CASSRTQGAQGNTIYF.

CDR3 residues: CASSPYGGGSYNEQFF. The CDR3 DNA reads TGTGCCAGTAGTCCCTACGGCGGGGGTTCCTACAATGAGCAGTTCTTC. This chain joins TRBV19 and TRBJ2-1; 7 nucleotides agree with TRBD2. There are 16 residues in the CDR3. CDR1 and CDR2 from the germline V gene are LNHDA and SQIVND (reference sequence). V lost 5 bases, J lost 1 base, and 8 bases stayed unmatched.

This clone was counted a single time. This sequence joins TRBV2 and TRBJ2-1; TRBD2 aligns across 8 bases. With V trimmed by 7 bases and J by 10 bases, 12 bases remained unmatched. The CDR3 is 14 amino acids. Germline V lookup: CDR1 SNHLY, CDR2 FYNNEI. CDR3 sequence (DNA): TGTGCCAGCAATGAGCGGGGGCCCCCCTCGGAGCAGTTCTTC. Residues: CASNERGPPSEQFF.